The rows below give T cell receptor beta chains drawn from one sample of a study of blood T cell repertoires in COVID-19. The protocol was immunoSEQ multiplex PCR, while the TCRdb copy is restricted to in-frame clones and leaves out a portion. The table lists some 490,000 clones, 88% of them singletons, with 8.3% in the top ten. Input material: PBMCs or T cells enriched from blood (not recorded which). Source of these receptors: an older woman who had recovered from COVID-19. The CDR3 runs from the conserved cysteine through the conserved F or W. Each record gives: V gene, clone size, D gene, J gene, CDR3 DNA, CDR3 protein. The D gene is left open where the match is weak. Not all rows give a size; the values are once, few, many and, for expanded clones, a class.

TRBV27,.,TRBD1,TRBJ1-6,TGTGCCAGCAGTTTATCCCGGGGACAGGGACGTTCACCCCTCCACTTT,CASSLSRGQGRSPLHF
TRBV10-2,.,.,TRBJ1-1,TGCGCCAGCATTGCCCGACAGCTGAACACTGAAGCTTTCTTT,CASIARQLNTEAFF
TRBV3-1/TRBV3-2,.,TRBD1,TRBJ2-2,TGTGCCAGCAGCCGAGGGACAGGGGCCGGGGAGCTGTTTTTT,CASSRGTGAGELFF
TRBV5-1,.,.,TRBJ2-1,TGCGCCAGCAGTACGCGGGACCCAAAGAGGGGCAATGAGCAGTTCTTC,CASSTRDPKRGNEQFF
TRBV5-1,.,.,TRBJ1-1,TGCGCCAGCAGCTCCCTGACAGGGAACACTGAAGCTTTCTTT,CASSSLTGNTEAFF
TRBV29-1,.,.,TRBJ2-2,TGCAGCGTTGAAGAGAGAGGGATGGCCGGGGAGCTGTTTTTT,CSVEERGMAGELFF
TRBV7-2,.,.,TRBJ1-4,TGTGCCAGCAGCTCCACAGGGTTATTAGGTGAAAAACTGTTTTTT,CASSSTGLLGEKLFF
TRBV5-8,.,TRBD1,TRBJ1-2,TGTGCCAGCAGCTTAGGGCAGGGGGACGATGGCTACACCTTC,CASSLGQGDDGYTF
TRBV12-5,.,.,TRBJ2-7,TGTGCTAGTGGTTTGGTAGTGGGTGAGGCCTACGAGCAGTACTTC,CASGLVVGEAYEQYF
TRBV9,.,TRBD2,TRBJ2-7,TGTGCCAGCAGTCCAGCGGGACTAGCGGGGGACGAGCAGTACTTC,CASSPAGLAGDEQYF
TRBV10-2,.,.,TRBJ1-6,TGCGCCAGCAGTGAGTACAGGATGGGATATAATTCACCCCTCCACTTT,CASSEYRMGYNSPLHF
TRBV27,.,.,TRBJ2-4,TGTGCCAGCAGTGTCGGGTCTAAAAACATTCAGTACTTC,CASSVGSKNIQYF
TRBV19,.,.,TRBJ1-5,TGTGCCAGTAGTATTCGGGTGGCAGGGAGCAATCAGCCCCAGCATTTT,CASSIRVAGSNQPQHF
TRBV19,.,.,TRBJ1-1,TGTGCCAGTAGCGGTACCCTAGGCACTGAAGCTTTCTTT,CASSGTLGTEAFF
TRBV10-2,.,TRBD2,TRBJ2-3,TGCGCCAGTCGAGCGGGGGGGCCAGATACGCAGTATTTT,CASRAGGPDTQYF
TRBV12-5,.,.,TRBJ1-4,TGTGCTAGTGGTTTGGTACTTGGGGGCTCGAATGAAAAACTGTTTTTT,CASGLVLGGSNEKLFF
TRBV5-4,.,TRBD1,TRBJ2-3,TGTGCCAGCAGCCGAAGAACAGGGGGCGCGTACGATACGCAGTATTTT,CASSRRTGGAYDTQYF
TRBV12-5,.,TRBD1,TRBJ2-1,TGTGCTAGTGGTTCACAGGACAGGGGAAGCTCCTACAATGAGCAGTTCTTC,CASGSQDRGSSYNEQFF
TRBV4-1,.,.,TRBJ2-3,TGCGCCAGCAGCCAAGATCAGGGCTCCTCGTACACAGATACGCAGTATTTT,CASSQDQGSSYTDTQYF
TRBV2,few,TRBD1,TRBJ1-1,TGTGCCAGCAGTGAAGCTGGGACAGGGGGGAGTGAAGCTTTCTTT,CASSEAGTGGSEAFF
TRBV28,.,.,TRBJ1-6,TGTGCCAGCAGTACACAGGGCTCCTATAATTCACCCCTCCACTTT,CASSTQGSYNSPLHF
TRBV5-4,.,.,TRBJ1-2,TGTGCCAGCAGCTCCTCCCAGGGTGACGGCTATGGCTACACCTTC,CASSSSQGDGYGYTF
TRBV7-2,.,.,TRBJ1-4,TGTGCCAGCAGCTTAACTGGGGCGCAAAATGAAAAACTGTTTTTT,CASSLTGAQNEKLFF
TRBV2,.,TRBD1,TRBJ2-7,TGTGCCAGCAGTGCCGGGACAGGGTCCCCCTACGAGCAGTACTTC,CASSAGTGSPYEQYF
TRBV10-3,.,.,TRBJ2-1,TGTGCCATCAGTGAGGGAGGAGGGACCTACAATGAGCAGTTCTTC,CAISEGGGTYNEQFF
TRBV24-1,.,.,TRBJ1-5,TGTGCCACCAGTGATCCTGGACAACCAAATCAGCCCCAGCATTTT,CATSDPGQPNQPQHF
TRBV5-3,.,TRBD1,TRBJ1-2,TGTGCCAGAAGCTTGCCAGGGGGCTATGGCTACACCTTC,CARSLPGGYGYTF
TRBV27,.,.,TRBJ1-5,TGTGCCAGCAGTCCGCGGGTAAATCAGCCCCAGCATTTT,CASSPRVNQPQHF
TRBV10-3,few,TRBD1,TRBJ2-3,TGTGCCATCAGGGGGACAGGCCGCACAGATACGCAGTATTTT,CAIRGTGRTDTQYF
TRBV11-2,.,TRBD2,TRBJ2-1,TGTGCCAGCAGCTCAGGACTAGCGGGGGCTGAGCAGTTCTTC,CASSSGLAGAEQFF
TRBV19,few,TRBD1,TRBJ2-3,TGTGCCAGTAGTATTGAGGCAGGGCTAGGGGGCACGCAGTATTTT,CASSIEAGLGGTQYF
TRBV10-3,.,TRBD1,TRBJ2-7,TGTGCCACCCTCCCAGGCGATGACAGGGGGGCGATCTCCTACGAGCAGTACTTC,CATLPGDDRGAISYEQYF
TRBV4-1,.,TRBD2,TRBJ2-1,TGCGCCAGCAGGCGGACTAGCGGGGGGGCCACGGGTGAGCAGTTCTTC,CASRRTSGGATGEQFF
TRBV5-1,.,.,TRBJ2-1,TGCGCCAGCAGCTTGGGGGGGACACCCTACAATGAGCAGTTCTTC,CASSLGGTPYNEQFF
TRBV6-1,few,.,TRBJ1-4,TGTGCCAGCAGTGAAGCTTTAGGGCAGGGGAAAGAAAAACTGTTTTTT,CASSEALGQGKEKLFF
TRBV5-1,.,.,TRBJ2-3,TGCGCCAGCAGTTCAGACAGGCCCGCCACAGATACGCAGTATTTT,CASSSDRPATDTQYF
TRBV12-5,.,.,TRBJ2-1,TGTGCTAGTGGTTTGGTGGCAAGTGAGCAGTTCTTC,CASGLVASEQFF
TRBV30,.,TRBD2,TRBJ2-3,TGTGCCCTTCAGCGGGGGGGGCCGGATACGCAGTATTTT,CALQRGGPDTQYF
TRBV27,.,TRBD1,TRBJ2-7,TGTGCCAGCAGTTTAACAGGGGAGATCACCTACGAGCAGTACTTC,CASSLTGEITYEQYF
TRBV5-1,.,.,TRBJ1-4,TGCGCCAGCAGCTTGGACAACAGGGAAAAACTGTTTTTT,CASSLDNREKLFF
TRBV21-1,.,.,TRBJ1-4,TGTGCCAGCCCTCCGGGGGACAGATTAACTAATGAAAAACTGTTTTTT,CASPPGDRLTNEKLFF
TRBV10-3,once,.,TRBJ2-3,TGTGCCATCAGTGAGAGGCCGACTAGCACAGATACGCAGTATTTT,CAISERPTSTDTQYF
TRBV5-1,.,TRBD1,TRBJ1-6,TGCGCCAGCAGCTTGGGGCAGGGGGGCGGTTCACCCCTCCACTTT,CASSLGQGGGSPLHF
TRBV18,.,.,TRBJ1-3,TGTGCCAGCTCACCAAAGGGGTCTACTCAATCCTCTGGAAACACCATATATTTT,CASSPKGSTQSSGNTIYF
TRBV14,.,TRBD2,TRBJ2-1,TGTGCCAGCAGCCGCCCGGGGAGGGCCAACTACAATGAGCAGTTCTTC,CASSRPGRANYNEQFF
TRBV5-4,.,.,TRBJ1-2,TGTGCCAGCAGCTTCCGCCGGGATTATAACTATGGCTACACCTTC,CASSFRRDYNYGYTF
TRBV19,.,TRBD1,TRBJ2-1,TGTGCCAGTAGTGACGGACAGGGTGATAGGAATGAGCAGTTCTTC,CASSDGQGDRNEQFF
TRBV14,.,.,TRBJ2-2,TGTGCCAGCAGCCGGAACAGGGCCGACACCGGGGAGCTGTTTTTT,CASSRNRADTGELFF
TRBV11-2,.,TRBD1,TRBJ2-7,TGTGCCAGCAGCTGGGGACAGGGTGGGTACGAGCAGTACTTC,CASSWGQGGYEQYF
TRBV28,.,.,TRBJ2-1,TGTGCCAGCAGTTTAGACATATACAATGAGCAGTTCTTC,CASSLDIYNEQFF
TRBV27,.,TRBD1,TRBJ2-7,TGTGCCAGCAGTCCACTCGCCGGGACAGGATCCTACGAGCAGTACTTC,CASSPLAGTGSYEQYF
TRBV30,.,.,TRBJ1-1,TGTGCCTGGAGAAATACAATGAACACTGAAGCTTTCTTT,CAWRNTMNTEAFF
TRBV7-9,.,TRBD1,TRBJ1-1,TGTGCCAGCAGCTTTGAGGGGGCGGTCACTGAAGCTTTCTTT,CASSFEGAVTEAFF
TRBV21-1,.,.,TRBJ1-3,TGTGCCAGCAGCCTCCCGGTCCCTCCCATTGGAAACACCATATATTTT,CASSLPVPPIGNTIYF
TRBV6-2/TRBV6-3,few,.,TRBJ1-1,TGTGCCAGCAGCCTCAGACACTCCCAGGGCACTGAAGCTTTCTTT,CASSLRHSQGTEAFF
TRBV7-2,.,TRBD2,TRBJ2-2,TGTGCCAGCATCTTAAGGGCTAGCGGGGGGGCCGCCGGGGAGCTGTTTTTT,CASILRASGGAAGELFF
TRBV5-1,.,.,TRBJ2-5,TGCGCCAGCAGCTTAATAACTAGCAACATACAAGAGACCCAGTACTTC,CASSLITSNIQETQYF
TRBV15,.,TRBD1,TRBJ2-2,TGTGCCACCGCGACAGGGGGCATCGGGGAGCTGTTTTTT,CATATGGIGELFF
TRBV4-1,.,TRBD2,TRBJ2-3,TGCGCCAGCAGCCCGAGCGGGGGCACAGATACGCAGTATTTT,CASSPSGGTDTQYF
TRBV9,.,.,TRBJ2-2,TGTGCCAGCAGCGTAGATGGCAGGGGATCCACCGGGGAGCTGTTTTTT,CASSVDGRGSTGELFF